One T cell receptor (beta chain) is described in this entry. This entry comes from a study of T-cell reconstitution after alpha-beta-depleted transplantation in children. Unique molecular identifiers were incorporated when the TCRbeta library was constructed. TCRdb reprocessed the PCR reads with MiXCR, giving one entry per CDR3 protein. The sample contains some 500,000 distinct CDR3 sequences, approximately 29% of which appear only once. The CDR3 loop spans 16 amino acids. Germline loops: CDR1 SGHTA, CDR2 FQGNSA. The V and J ends lost 5 bases and 8 bases respectively, with 22 bases between them. This sequence originates from a human donor who donated a stem cell graft to a child with aplastic anemia. This sample comprised PBMCs from the stem cell graft donor, obtained from the stem cell graft. The J gene is TRBJ1-3, the V gene TRBV7-2; TRBD1 might be the D (5 bases). The CDR3 nucleotides read TGTGCCAGCAGCCCCAGCGGGGCCCAAACGACATACACCATATATTTT. It specifies CASSPSGAQTTYTIYF.